These 9 T cell receptor beta chains originate from one sample sequenced in a study of cytomegalovirus exposure and HLA in healthy donors. PCR amplification relied on 60 Vbeta primers (plus 13 Jbeta primers). The table came from immunoSEQ multiplex PCR; TCRdb's copy has only in-frame clones and leaves some out. Among over 80,000 clones, 73% were seen once, and the ten largest hold around 3.5%. The sequenced sample was PBMCs. These receptors were collected from a man aged 35 to 55 in good health and CMV-seronegative.

The chain has TRBV7-3 and TRBJ2-1; unclear D gene. V was cut by 5 bases and J by 9 bases, with 14 bases left in between. CDR3 length: 13 amino acids. CDR1 is SGHTA and CDR2 is FQGTGA in the germline V gene. Written as DNA, the CDR3 is TGTGCCAGCAGCCGCGAGGAAGGCAGTGAGCAGTTCTTC. Its translation: CASSREEGSEQFF.

The chain employs TRBV18 and TRBJ2-7; 9 bases fit TRBD1. V lost 2 bases and J lost 1; bases outside the gene matches: 3. Germline-derived CDR1 and CDR2 are KGHSH and LQKENI. The CDR3 spans 15 residues. CDR3 region: CASSPSDRGSYEQYF. CDR3 nucleotides: TGTGCCAGCTCACCATCTGACAGGGGGTCCTACGAGCAGTACTTC.

This clone appeared a few times. The chain carries TRBV6-1 and TRBJ1-3, with 7 nucleotides matching TRBD1. CDR3 size: 14 residues. The V segment lost 11 bases and the J segment 4 bases; nucleotides outside the gene matches: 11. Per germline, CDR1 MNHNS and CDR2 SASEGT. The CDR3 region is CASAQGFVGNTIYF. CDR3 DNA: TGTGCCTCTGCACAGGGGTTTGTCGGAAACACCATATATTTT.

The chain has TRBV6-5 and TRBJ2-7, with TRBD1 matching 7 bases. Looked up from germline, CDR1 is MNHEY and CDR2 is SVGAGI. The J segment lost 4 bases and the V segment lost 5 bases, leaving 5 bases of the junction unmatched. CDR3 length equals 13 residues. The CDR3 sequence: CASSRGGWYEQYF. In DNA form, the CDR3 reads TGTGCCAGCAGTCGAGGGGGCTGGTACGAGCAGTACTTC.

V usage is TRBV5-6 and J usage is TRBJ1-1; D uncertain. Trimming took 3 bases from V and 0 from J, leaving 21 bases between them. The CDR3 runs 18 residues. Germline V lookup: CDR1 SGHDT, CDR2 YYEEEE. The DNA for the CDR3 is TGTGCCAGCAGCTCTGACGGACTTACTACCCACATGAACACTGAAGCTTTCTTT. Amino acids: CASSSDGLTTHMNTEAFF.

The genes are TRBV5-1 and TRBJ1-1; 8 bases fit TRBD1. CDR3 size: 13 residues. Trimming took 0 bases from V and 5 from J; bases not matched to a gene: 0. Germline V gene lookup returns CDR1 SGHRS and CDR2 YFSETQ. CDR3 sequence (DNA): TGCGCCAGCAGCTTGGACAGGGGGACTGAAGCTTTCTTT. This sequence encodes CASSLDRGTEAFF. The variable domain in full, completed from reference TRBV5-1 and TRBJ1-1, reads KAGVTQTPRYLIKTRGQQVTLSCSPISGHRSVSWYQQTPGQGLQFLFEYFSETQRNKGNFPGRFSGRQFSNSRSEMNVSTLELGDSALYLCASSLDRGTEAFFGQGTRLTVV.

The sample holds a few counts of this clone. V usage is TRBV11-2 and J usage is TRBJ1-5; D unclear. Trimming stripped 2 bases from V and 2 bases from J, with 10 bases between. The CDR3 runs 15 residues. Germline CDR1 SGHAT, CDR2 FQNNGV. The CDR3 DNA reads as TGTGCCAGCAGCTTAAACACACGGGGCAATCAGCCCCAGCATTTT. This encodes CASSLNTRGNQPQHF. The whole variable domain, filled in from reference TRBV11-2 and TRBJ1-5, reads EAGVAQSPRYKIIEKRQSVAFWCNPISGHATLYWYQQILGQGPKLLIQFQNNGVVDDSQLPKDRFSAERLKGVDSTLKIQPAKLEDSAVYLCASSLNTRGNQPQHFGDGTRLSIL.

The chain couples TRBV4-1 to TRBJ2-3; TRBD1 aligns across 11 bases. With 4 bases clipped from V and 4 bases from J, the junction kept 10 bases outside the gene matches. This CDR3 region has 17 residues. CDR1 MGHRA and CDR2 YSYEKL come from the germline V gene. The CDR3 loop reads CASSRLAGTGGSDTQYF. CDR3 DNA sequence: TGCGCCAGCAGCCGCCTAGCGGGGACAGGGGGTTCAGATACGCAGTATTTT.

This clone occurred many times. The chain has TRBV25-1 and TRBJ1-3, with 7 bases identical to TRBD1. V lost 8 bases to trimming and J lost 6 bases; unmatched junction nucleotides: 10. This CDR3 region has 14 residues. Germline V gene data show CDR1 as MGHDK and CDR2 as SYGVNS. The CDR3 bases are TGTGCCAGCGGCTCCCGGGACAGTCTAAACACCATATATTTT. Its translation is CASGSRDSLNTIYF.